This T cell receptor beta chain was retrieved from a study of CD8 T cells in Susac syndrome. About the study: Patients with Susac syndrome were therapy-naive, on corticosteroids, or on intravenous immunoglobulin alone at blood draw. Study observations and caveats: Detection of Susac-specific public clones gave around 15 in total CD8+ repertoires and roughly 5 in CD8+ TEMRA repertoires.

Sequencing of TCR beta covered CD8+ and CD4+ T cells obtained from blood. Concerning this clonotype: Its antigen is as yet unknown.

An input of about 0.45 to 1 ug of RNA was subjected to reverse transcription using random hexamers. Amplification of TCR beta CDR3 used immunoSEQ multiplex PCR across 54 Vbeta and 13 Jbeta. MiXCR, run by TCRdb on the immunoSEQ multiplex PCR reads, gives a single entry per CDR3 protein. The sample carries 120,000 or so distinct CDR3 sequences, more than 90% recorded once. Germline values: CDR1 MGHRA, CDR2 YSYEKL. V lost 4 bases and J lost 2, with 14 bases in between. CDR3 length: 15 amino acids. This TCR was recovered from a human donor with Susac syndrome. Sequenced input: CD8+ T cells from PBMCs. This chain joins TRBV4-1 and TRBJ2-5; no clear D gene. CDR3 loop: CASSPDRNSQETQYF. DNA of the CDR3: TGCGCCAGCAGCCCTGACCGTAACTCTCAAGAGACCCAGTACTTC.